Detailed here is one T cell receptor beta chain. Antigen specificity is unknown. This sample was taken from a study of CD8 T cells in ankylosing spondylitis. This CDR3 spans 12 amino acids. Trimming shortened V by 9 bases and J by 6 bases, and 11 bases separated the two germline ends. In germline, CDR1 is LNHDA, CDR2 SQIVND (reference sequence). TCRdb independently ran MiXCR on the 5' RACE reads; one entry per CDR3 protein. The sample shows hundreds of thousands of distinct CDR3 sequences, roughly 13% of them seen only once. General study points: Clones linked to disease were reported to show significant enrichment in matched ankylosing spondylitis synovial fluid. Blood of patients with ankylosing spondylitis appeared to be characterized by a TCR beta motif of about 8 highly homologous variants.

The J gene is TRBJ1-4, the V gene TRBV19; no reliable D call. The sample comprised blood, either unsorted or a sorted T cell fraction (not recorded which). The TCR originated in a male donor with ankylosing spondylitis. CDR3: CASRTGHEKLFF. The DNA for the CDR3 is TGTGCCAGCCGGACCGGCCATGAAAAACTGTTTTTT.